The 9 T cell receptor beta chains presented below share a single source sample, sequenced in a study of blood T cell repertoires in COVID-19. The protocol was immunoSEQ multiplex PCR, while the TCRdb copy is restricted to in-frame clones and leaves out a portion. Of 250,000 to 300,000 clones in the sample, roughly nine tenths were seen once. The source material was peripheral blood. These receptors were collected from a man in his fifties with acute or convalescent COVID-19.

The rearrangement links TRBV18 to TRBJ2-7; TRBD2 agrees at 10 bases. Germline CDR1 is KGHSH and CDR2 is LQKENI. J gave up 7 bases and V 2 bases, and 8 bases lay outside the gene matches. This CDR3 is 15 amino acids long. CDR3 protein: CASSPGSGGAREQYF. The CDR3 DNA reads as TGTGCCAGCTCACCAGGGAGCGGGGGGGCCCGAGAGCAGTACTTC.

This clone was recorded once. The chain employs TRBV9 and TRBJ2-1; 8 positions match TRBD2. The CDR3 runs 14 residues. J gave up 3 bases and V 2 bases, and 1 base lay outside the gene matches. Germline values: CDR1 SGDLS, CDR2 YYNGEE. The CDR3 coding sequence is TGTGCCAGCAGCGTCAGCGGGGGCTACAATGAGCAGTTCTTC. Translating it yields CASSVSGGYNEQFF.

This clone was detected only once. The V call is TRBV19, the J call TRBJ1-2, with 10 bases matching TRBD1. Per the germline V gene, CDR1 is LNHDA and CDR2 is SQIVND (reference sequence). The CDR3 totals 16 residues. Trimming at V came to 6 bases and at J to 1 base, leaving 8 bases not matched to a gene. CDR3 coding DNA: TGTGCCAGTAGCTTCGACAGGGGGCAAAATAACTATGGCTACACCTTC. Translation gives CASSFDRGQNNYGYTF. Full variable domain (rest looked up from reference TRBV19 and TRBJ1-2): DGGITQSPKYLFRKEGQNVTLSCEQNLNHDAMYWYRQDPGQGLRLIYYSQIVNDFQKGDIAEGYSVSREKKESFPLTVTSAQKNPTAFYLCASSFDRGQNNYGYTFGSGTRLTVV.

V and J are TRBV29-1 and TRBJ1-2, with 7 bases lining up with TRBD1. CDR1 and CDR2 from the germline V gene are SQVTM and ANQGSEA. The length of the CDR3 is 13 residues. The V segment lost 1 base and the J segment 4 bases; nucleotides outside the gene matches: 3. CDR3 DNA: TGCAGCGTTGAAGGCAGGGGGTTCTATGGCTACACCTTC. This sequence encodes CSVEGRGFYGYTF.

V usage is TRBV27 and J usage is TRBJ2-7; a weak D match, TRBD1 (6 bases). The CDR3 covers 17 residues. V shed 7 bases and J shed 3 bases, with 25 bases lying between them. Germline CDR1 reads MNHEY; CDR2 reads SMNVEV (reference sequence). As DNA, the CDR3 is TGTGCCAGCACCAATCGAAGATACAGGGAAGACCGCTACGAGCAGTACTTC. Its protein product is CASTNRRYREDRYEQYF.

The gene calls are TRBV9 and TRBJ2-1, with D perhaps matching TRBD1 (6 bases). Germline V lookup: CDR1 SGDLS, CDR2 YYNGEE. The length of the CDR3 is 15 residues. V lost 0 bases to trimming and J lost 2 bases, with 9 bases between them. CDR3 nucleotide sequence: TGTGCCAGCAGCGTAGAGGGGGATCCCTACAATGAGCAGTTCTTC. This translates into CASSVEGDPYNEQFF.

The table lists this clone with a count of one. The chain combines TRBV3-1 (or the pseudogene TRBV3-2) with TRBJ1-1; 7 bases align to TRBD1. CDR3 size: 13 residues. The V gene end was trimmed by 4 bases and the J gene end by 5 bases; junction bases not matched to a gene: 4. Germline CDR1 reads LGHDT; CDR2 reads YNNKEL (reference sequence). CDR3: CASSPYRGTEAFF. The CDR3 DNA sequence: TGTGCCAGCAGCCCATACAGGGGAACTGAAGCTTTCTTT.

The chain recombines TRBV15 with TRBJ2-1, with D possibly matching TRBD1 (5 bases). Trimming removed 4 bases at V and 9 bases at J, with 10 bases between. The CDR3 spans 12 residues. The germline V gene has CDR1 LNHNV and CDR2 YYDKDF (reference sequence). The CDR3 DNA sequence: TGTGCCACCAGCACCGCAGGGTTTGAGCAGTTCTTC. Translation gives CATSTAGFEQFF.

This chain connects TRBV3-1 (or the pseudogene TRBV3-2) to TRBJ2-7; D gene unclear. Germline-derived CDR1 and CDR2 are LGHDT and YNNKEL (reference sequence). The CDR3 is 12 residues long. Deletions cut 3 bases from V and 3 bases from J, with 6 bases between. As DNA, the CDR3 is TGTGCCAGCAGCCAGCGAAACTACGAGCAGTACTTC. Its protein is CASSQRNYEQYF.